A single sample is the source of the 17 T cell receptor beta chains below, sequenced in a study of blood T cell repertoires in COVID-19. Measured with immunoSEQ multiplex PCR; TCRdb has only the in-frame clones, and not every one. The repertoire holds under 150,000 clones, with 90% as singletons. Specimen: peripheral blood. The receptor source for this set is a man aged 45 to 65 with active COVID-19.

The rearrangement joins TRBV25-1 to TRBJ2-7, with D perhaps TRBD2 (5 bases). The CDR3 covers 14 residues. Germline CDR1 and CDR2: MGHDK and SYGVNS. With 1 base removed from V and 6 bases from J, the gap between germline ends came to 13 bases. CDR3 in amino acids: CASSESKGTSEQYF. The CDR3 DNA follows: TGTGCCAGCAGTGAATCTAAGGGAACTAGCGAGCAGTACTTC.

The rearrangement uses TRBV5-1 and TRBJ2-1; D is perhaps TRBD1 (6 bases). CDR3 length: 18 residues. Germline CDR1 SGHRS, CDR2 YFSETQ. V gave up 4 bases and J gave up 0 bases, with 20 bases separating them. CDR3 sequence (DNA): TGCGCCAGCAGCCCGAGTCTCAGAGCGGACAGCTCCTACAATGAGCAGTTCTTC. It translates to CASSPSLRADSSYNEQFF.

The V and J genes are TRBV7-8 and TRBJ2-2; the match to TRBD2 covers 9 bases. There are 16 residues in the CDR3. Looked up from germline, CDR1 is SGHVS and CDR2 is FQNEAQ. The junction had 7 bases not matched to a gene; V was cut back by 5 bases and J by 3 bases. CDR3 loop: CASSLGRLADTGELFF. The CDR3 coding sequence is TGTGCCAGCAGCCTAGGGAGACTAGCGGACACCGGGGAGCTGTTTTTT.

This clone was observed a handful of times. The chain recombines TRBV15 with TRBJ1-1, with D possibly matching TRBD1 (6 bases). V gave up 8 bases and J gave up 1 base, with 11 bases separating them. The germline gives CDR1 LNHNV, CDR2 YYDKDF (reference sequence). The CDR3 has 13 residues. In nucleotides, the CDR3 is TGTGCCACCCGGAAACAGGGGAACACTGAAGCTTTCTTT. Its translation: CATRKQGNTEAFF.

The chain carries TRBV11-2 and TRBJ2-1; 13 bases are a match to TRBD2. This CDR3 is 14 amino acids long. Germline V gene lookup returns CDR1 SGHAT and CDR2 FQNNGV. Losses at the gene ends were 1 base for V and 9 bases for J; bases not matched to a gene: 0. Here the CDR3 reads CASSLGLAGGEQFF. The CDR3 DNA sequence: TGTGCCAGCAGCTTAGGACTAGCGGGGGGTGAGCAGTTCTTC. The whole variable domain, filled in from reference TRBV11-2 and TRBJ2-1, reads EAGVAQSPRYKIIEKRQSVAFWCNPISGHATLYWYQQILGQGPKLLIQFQNNGVVDDSQLPKDRFSAERLKGVDSTLKIQPAKLEDSAVYLCASSLGLAGGEQFFGPGTRLTVL.

The chain has TRBV5-1 and TRBJ2-7; no clear D gene. This CDR3 comprises 11 residues. Germline V CDR1 and CDR2: SGHRS, YFSETQ. V lost 7 bases to trimming and J lost 4 bases, with 9 bases between them. This CDR3 is CASSGQYEQYF. CDR3 DNA: TGCGCCAGCTCTGGGCAGTACGAGCAGTACTTC.

This chain uses TRBV27 with TRBJ1-3; D not resolved. Per germline, CDR1 MNHEY and CDR2 SMNVEV (reference sequence). V gave up 4 bases and J gave up 3 bases, with 7 bases separating them. The CDR3 is made up of 13 amino acids. This chain's CDR3 is CASSSTSGNTIYF. In DNA form, the CDR3 reads TGTGCCAGCAGTTCGACAAGTGGAAACACCATATATTTT.

This chain connects TRBV3-1 (or the pseudogene TRBV3-2) to TRBJ2-1; D is possibly TRBD1 (6 bases). Trimming shortened V by 1 base and J by 3 bases, and 10 bases separated the two germline ends. In germline, CDR1 is LGHDT, CDR2 YNNKEL (reference sequence). CDR3 length: 15 amino acids. CDR3 sequence: CASSQGEGGYNEQFF. The DNA of the CDR3 is TGTGCCAGCAGCCAAGGTGAAGGGGGCTACAATGAGCAGTTCTTC.

The chain uses TRBV11-2 and TRBJ1-2; D is perhaps TRBD1 (6 bases). The V end lost 5 bases, the J end lost 6 bases, and 13 bases lay between the germline ends. Germline loops: CDR1 SGHAT, CDR2 FQNNGV. This CDR3 region has 13 residues. The CDR3 DNA reads as TGTGCCAGCAGCCCCAGGGGCAGGGATGGCTACACCTTC. Translation gives CASSPRGRDGYTF.

V and J are TRBV19 and TRBJ2-5; TRBD2 aligns across 13 bases. This CDR3 contains 17 residues. V was pared by 4 bases and J by 5 bases, with 10 bases of the junction left unmatched. Germline CDR1 and CDR2: LNHDA and SQIVND (reference sequence). The CDR3 spells CASSTILAGGPGETQYF. CDR3 coding DNA: TGTGCCAGTAGTACGATACTAGCGGGAGGGCCTGGTGAGACCCAGTACTTC.

This chain joins TRBV27 and TRBJ2-2; tentatively, D is TRBD1 (5 bases). The CDR3 covers 15 residues. V lost 2 bases and J 7 bases, leaving 14 bases between the germline ends. Germline V gene lookup returns CDR1 MNHEY and CDR2 SMNVEV (reference sequence). CDR3 loop: CASSLTRAVGGELFF. The CDR3, as DNA: TGTGCCAGCAGTTTAACCAGGGCGGTGGGCGGGGAGCTGTTTTTT.

The chain employs TRBV7-8 and TRBJ1-1; D is undetermined. Trimming removed 1 base at V and 1 base at J, with 7 bases between. CDR3 length: 14 residues. The germline V gene has CDR1 SGHVS and CDR2 FQNEAQ. This chain's CDR3 is CASSLGDKNTEAFF. In nucleotides, the CDR3 is TGTGCCAGCAGCTTAGGCGACAAGAACACTGAAGCTTTCTTT.

The rearrangement links TRBV19 to TRBJ2-1; possibly TRBD2 for D (6 bases). From germline, CDR1 is LNHDA and CDR2 SQIVND (reference sequence). The CDR3 is made up of 16 amino acids. Trimming shortened V by 1 base and J by 3 bases, and 13 bases separated the two germline ends. The CDR3 loop is CASSIGGLLYYNEQFF. As DNA, the CDR3 is TGTGCCAGTAGTATAGGGGGACTCCTTTACTACAATGAGCAGTTCTTC.

The rearrangement joins TRBV18 to TRBJ2-1; 9 positions match TRBD1. The V and J ends lost 4 bases and 8 bases, in that order; junction bases with no gene match: 6. Germline assignment: CDR1 KGHSH and CDR2 LQKENI. The CDR3 spans 14 residues. The CDR3 region is CASSRDRDGYEQFF. Written as DNA, the CDR3 is TGTGCCAGCTCACGGGACAGGGATGGGTATGAGCAGTTCTTC.

This chain's CDR3 is CASRSGGSYNEQFF. CDR3 sequence (DNA): TGTGCCAGCAGGAGCGGGGGATCCTACAATGAGCAGTTCTTC. The genes are TRBV11-3 and TRBJ2-1; TRBD2 matches at 8 bases. Per germline, CDR1 SGHNT and CDR2 YENEEA. Germline trimming cut 6 bases from V and 1 base from J; bases unmatched to any gene: 2. The CDR3 has 14 amino acids.

This clone was picked up one time. The chain couples TRBV19 to TRBJ2-1; the match to TRBD1 covers 9 bases. CDR3 size: 14 residues. Germline V gene sequence: CDR1 LNHDA, CDR2 SQIVND (reference sequence). V lost 7 bases to trimming and J lost 6 bases; unmatched junction nucleotides: 7. The CDR3 region is CASNAGQGPNEQFF. CDR3 nucleotides: TGTGCCAGTAATGCGGGACAGGGCCCCAATGAGCAGTTCTTC. The entire variable domain, with the rest obtained from reference TRBV19 and TRBJ2-1, is as follows: DGGITQSPKYLFRKEGQNVTLSCEQNLNHDAMYWYRQDPGQGLRLIYYSQIVNDFQKGDIAEGYSVSREKKESFPLTVTSAQKNPTAFYLCASNAGQGPNEQFFGPGTRLTVL.

V is TRBV6-5 and J is TRBJ2-7; 7 nucleotides align to TRBD1. The trim removed 6 bases at V and 2 bases at J, leaving 10 bases unmatched. The CDR3 spans 15 residues. Per germline, CDR1 MNHEY and CDR2 SVGAGI. CDR3 in amino acids: CASSNPGTATYEQYF. CDR3 nucleotides: TGTGCCAGCAGCAACCCCGGGACAGCCACCTACGAGCAGTACTTC.